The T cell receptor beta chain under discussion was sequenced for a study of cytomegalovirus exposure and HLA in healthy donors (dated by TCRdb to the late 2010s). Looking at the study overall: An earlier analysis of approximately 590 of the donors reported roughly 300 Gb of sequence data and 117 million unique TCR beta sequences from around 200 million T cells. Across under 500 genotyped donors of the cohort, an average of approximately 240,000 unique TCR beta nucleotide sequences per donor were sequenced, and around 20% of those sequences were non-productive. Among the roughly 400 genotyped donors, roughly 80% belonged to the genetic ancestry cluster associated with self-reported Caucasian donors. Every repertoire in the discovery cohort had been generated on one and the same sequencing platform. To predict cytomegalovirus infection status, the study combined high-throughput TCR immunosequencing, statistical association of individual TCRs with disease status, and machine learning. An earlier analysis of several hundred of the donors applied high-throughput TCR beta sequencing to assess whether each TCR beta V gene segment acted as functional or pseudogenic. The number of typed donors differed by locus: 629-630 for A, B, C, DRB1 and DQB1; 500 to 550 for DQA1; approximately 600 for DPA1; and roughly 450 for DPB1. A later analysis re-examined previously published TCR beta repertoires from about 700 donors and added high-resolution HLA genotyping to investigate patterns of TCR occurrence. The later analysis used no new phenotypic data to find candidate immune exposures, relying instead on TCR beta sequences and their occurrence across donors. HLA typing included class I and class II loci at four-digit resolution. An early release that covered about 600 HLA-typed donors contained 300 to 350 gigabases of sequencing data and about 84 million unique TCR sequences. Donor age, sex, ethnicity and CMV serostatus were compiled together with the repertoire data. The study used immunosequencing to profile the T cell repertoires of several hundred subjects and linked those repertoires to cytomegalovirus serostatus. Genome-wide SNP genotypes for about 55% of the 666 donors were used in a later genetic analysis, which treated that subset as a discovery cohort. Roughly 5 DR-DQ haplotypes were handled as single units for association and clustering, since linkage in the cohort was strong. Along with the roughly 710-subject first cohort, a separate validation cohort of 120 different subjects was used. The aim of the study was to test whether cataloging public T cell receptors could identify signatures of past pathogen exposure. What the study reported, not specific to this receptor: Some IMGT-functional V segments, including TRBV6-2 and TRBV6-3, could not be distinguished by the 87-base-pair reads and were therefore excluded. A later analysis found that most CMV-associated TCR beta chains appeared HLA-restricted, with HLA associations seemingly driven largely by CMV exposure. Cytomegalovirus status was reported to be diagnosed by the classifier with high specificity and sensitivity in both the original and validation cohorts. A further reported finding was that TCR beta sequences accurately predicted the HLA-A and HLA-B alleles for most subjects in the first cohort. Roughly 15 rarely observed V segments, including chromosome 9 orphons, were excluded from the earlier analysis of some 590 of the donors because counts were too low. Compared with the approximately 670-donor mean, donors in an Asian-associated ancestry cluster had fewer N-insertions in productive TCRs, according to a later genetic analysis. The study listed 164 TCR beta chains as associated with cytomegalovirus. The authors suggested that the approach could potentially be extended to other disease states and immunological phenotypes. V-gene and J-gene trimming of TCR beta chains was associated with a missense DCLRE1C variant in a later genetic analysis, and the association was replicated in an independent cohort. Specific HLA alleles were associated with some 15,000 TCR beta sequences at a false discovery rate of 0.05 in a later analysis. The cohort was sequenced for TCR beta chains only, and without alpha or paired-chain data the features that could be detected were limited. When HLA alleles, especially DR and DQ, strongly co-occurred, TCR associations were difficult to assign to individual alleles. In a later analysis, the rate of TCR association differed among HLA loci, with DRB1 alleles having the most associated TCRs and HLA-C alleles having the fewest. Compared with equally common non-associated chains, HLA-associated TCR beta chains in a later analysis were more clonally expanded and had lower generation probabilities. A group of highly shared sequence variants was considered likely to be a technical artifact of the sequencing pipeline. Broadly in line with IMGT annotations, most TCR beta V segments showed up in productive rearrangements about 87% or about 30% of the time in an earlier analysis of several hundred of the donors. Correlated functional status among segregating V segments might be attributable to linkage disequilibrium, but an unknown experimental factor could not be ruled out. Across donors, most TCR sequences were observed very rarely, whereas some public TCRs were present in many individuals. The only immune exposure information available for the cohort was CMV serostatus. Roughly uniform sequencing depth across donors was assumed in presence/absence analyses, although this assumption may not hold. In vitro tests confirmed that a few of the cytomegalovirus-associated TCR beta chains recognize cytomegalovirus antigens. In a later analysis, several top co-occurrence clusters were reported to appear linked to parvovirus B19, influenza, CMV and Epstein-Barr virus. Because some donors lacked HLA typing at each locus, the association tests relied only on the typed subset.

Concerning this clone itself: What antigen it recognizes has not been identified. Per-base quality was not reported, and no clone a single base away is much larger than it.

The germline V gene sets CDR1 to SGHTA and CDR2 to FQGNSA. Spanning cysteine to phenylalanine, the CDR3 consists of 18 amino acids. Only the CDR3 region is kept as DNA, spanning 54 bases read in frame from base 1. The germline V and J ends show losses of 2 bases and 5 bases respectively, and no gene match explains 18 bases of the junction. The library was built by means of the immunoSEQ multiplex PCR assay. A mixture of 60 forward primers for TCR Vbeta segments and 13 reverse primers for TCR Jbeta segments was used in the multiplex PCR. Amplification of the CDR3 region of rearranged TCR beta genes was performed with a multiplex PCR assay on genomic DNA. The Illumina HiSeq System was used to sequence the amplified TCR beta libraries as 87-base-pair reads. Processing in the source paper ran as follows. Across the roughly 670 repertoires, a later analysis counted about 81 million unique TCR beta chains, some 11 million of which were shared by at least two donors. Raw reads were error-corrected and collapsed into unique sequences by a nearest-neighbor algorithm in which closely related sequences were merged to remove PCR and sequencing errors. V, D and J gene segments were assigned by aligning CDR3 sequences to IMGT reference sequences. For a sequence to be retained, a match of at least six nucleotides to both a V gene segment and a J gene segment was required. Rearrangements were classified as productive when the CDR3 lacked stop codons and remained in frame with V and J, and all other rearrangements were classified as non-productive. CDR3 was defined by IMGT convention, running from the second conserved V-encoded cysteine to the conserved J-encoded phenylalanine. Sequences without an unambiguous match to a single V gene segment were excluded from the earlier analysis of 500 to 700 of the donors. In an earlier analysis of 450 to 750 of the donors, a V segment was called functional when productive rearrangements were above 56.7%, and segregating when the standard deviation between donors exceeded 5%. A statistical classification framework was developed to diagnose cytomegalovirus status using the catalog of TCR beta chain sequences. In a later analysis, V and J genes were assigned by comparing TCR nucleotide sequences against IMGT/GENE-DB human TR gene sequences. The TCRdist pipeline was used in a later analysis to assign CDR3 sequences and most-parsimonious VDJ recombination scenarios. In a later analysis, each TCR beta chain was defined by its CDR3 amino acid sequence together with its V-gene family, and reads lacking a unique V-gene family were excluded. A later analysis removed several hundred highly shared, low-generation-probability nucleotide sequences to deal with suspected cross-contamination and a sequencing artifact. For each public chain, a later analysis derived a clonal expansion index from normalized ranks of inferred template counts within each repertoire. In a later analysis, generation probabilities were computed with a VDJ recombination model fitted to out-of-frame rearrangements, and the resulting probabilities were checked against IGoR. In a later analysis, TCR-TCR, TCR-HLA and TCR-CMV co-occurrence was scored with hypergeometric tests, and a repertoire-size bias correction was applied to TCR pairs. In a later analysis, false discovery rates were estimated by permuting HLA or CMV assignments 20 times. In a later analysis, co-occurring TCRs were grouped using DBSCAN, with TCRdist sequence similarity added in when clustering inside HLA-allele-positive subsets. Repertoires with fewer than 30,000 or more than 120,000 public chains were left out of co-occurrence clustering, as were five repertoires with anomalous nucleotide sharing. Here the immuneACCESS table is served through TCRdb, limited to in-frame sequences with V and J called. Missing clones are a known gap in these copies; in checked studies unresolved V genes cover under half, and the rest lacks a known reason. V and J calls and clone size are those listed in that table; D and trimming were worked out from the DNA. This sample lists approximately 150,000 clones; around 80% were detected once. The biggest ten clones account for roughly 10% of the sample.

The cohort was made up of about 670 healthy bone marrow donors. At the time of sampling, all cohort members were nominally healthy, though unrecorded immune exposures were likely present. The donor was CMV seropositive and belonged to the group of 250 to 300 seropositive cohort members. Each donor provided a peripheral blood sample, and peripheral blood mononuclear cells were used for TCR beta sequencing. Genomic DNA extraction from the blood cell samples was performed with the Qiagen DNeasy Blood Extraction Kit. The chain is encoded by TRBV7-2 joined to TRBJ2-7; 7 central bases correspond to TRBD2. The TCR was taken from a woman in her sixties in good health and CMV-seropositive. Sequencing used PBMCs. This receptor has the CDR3 CASSLSFRPWAGANEQYF. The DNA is TGTGCCAGCAGCTTATCTTTTCGGCCGTGGGCGGGAGCTAACGAGCAGTACTTC.